The present entry profiles one TCR beta chain with its context. Its cognate antigen is unknown. This specimen belongs to a study of CD8+CD57+ T cells in acquired aplastic anemia. Whole-study context: Mean DNA quantity obtained from sorted CD4+ and CD8+ cells was around 3.2 ug.

General study findings and limits: Researchers reported that CD8+ Simpson's diversity was not significantly different in patients versus controls.

Trimming pared 8 bases from V and 3 bases from J, leaving 13 bases between. The CDR3 consists of 13 residues. Looked up from germline, CDR1 is SNHLY and CDR2 is FYNNEI. It was patients with CD8+CD57+ cell expansion by flow cytometry who were chosen for sequencing. The enrolled patients all had severe acquired aplastic anemia. Genomic DNA was employed as the template in profiling TCR beta VDJ and CDR3. TCRdb analysed the reads with MiXCR anew, one entry per CDR3 protein. The sample contains roughly 500,000 distinct CDR3 sequences, under 40% of which appear only once. This sequence joins TRBV2 and TRBJ1-2; perhaps TRBD1 as D (6 bases). This TCR was sampled from a human donor with aplastic anemia. The sample consisted of sorted CD4+, CD8+, or CD8+CD57+ T cells (not recorded which) from PBMCs. Here the CDR3 DNA reads TGTGCCAGCGGGGACAAGGCGGACTATGGCTACACCTTC. This sequence encodes CASGDKADYGYTF. Complete variable domain (other parts from reference TRBV2 and TRBJ1-2): EPEVTQTPSHQVTQMGQEVILRCVPISNHLYFYWYRQILGQKVEFLVSFYNNEISEKSEIFDDQFSVERPDGSNFTLKIRSTKLEDSAMYFCASGDKADYGYTFGSGTRLTVV.